The subject of this entry is one TCR beta chain. Its antigen is undetermined. The source of the sample is a study of Ad26.COV2.S vaccination and SARS-CoV-2 variants. Looking at the study overall: The donor participated in the COV1001 trial, in its Ad26.COV2.S arm. Donor got 5x10^10 or 1x10^11 viral particles of Ad26.COV2.S. Whole-study results and caveats: Breadth of non-spike TCRs did not differ between vaccinees and placebo recipients.

Indicated treatment: about 20 received Ad26.COV2.S at low or high dose, single or two shots; roughly 5 received placebo; per-sample allocation not given. The samples date from day 63 after the first vaccine or placebo injection. Boston provided a donor who was an adult aged 18-55 years. The germline gives CDR1 SGHTA, CDR2 FQGNSA. Deletions cut 3 bases from V and 3 bases from J, with 8 bases between. The CDR3 runs 13 residues. TCRdb's copy holds only in-frame clones and misses some; the assay was immunoSEQ multiplex PCR. The sample holds about 320,000 clones, about 82% seen once. The material was peripheral blood, obtained in a trial of Ad26.COV2.S vaccine versus placebo. The receptor's source is a person between 18 and 65 years old who received the Ad26.COV2.S COVID-19 vaccine or a placebo. The chain recombines TRBV7-2 with TRBJ1-1; D unclear. The CDR3 region has the DNA TGTGCCAGCAGCTTTCATTATTACACTGAAGCTTTCTTT. This encodes CASSFHYYTEAFF.